Listed below are T cell receptor beta chains from one sample, sequenced in a study of T cell repertoires in aging, cancer and after chemotherapy. From the multiplex PCR reads, TCRdb called clonotypes with MiXCR, one entry per CDR3 protein. The top ten clones hold roughly 7.4% of a sample with some 11,000 distinct CDR3 sequences, 42% of them seen once. Sample: blood. All receptors derive from a human donor in good health. CDR3s include the opening cysteine and the closing phenylalanine or tryptophan. D genes are given only for firm matches. The size of a clone is reported for some rows only, either as once, few or many, or as a class for expanded clones.

abundance,v_gene,d_gene,j_gene,CDR3aa,CDR3nt
few,TRBV11-2,.,TRBJ2-2,CASSYQRPANTGELFF,TGTGCCAGCAGCTACCAGCGGCCGGCGAACACCGGGGAGCTGTTTTTT
.,TRBV19,.,TRBJ2-3,CASSMGLLHTDTQYF,TGTGCCAGTAGTATGGGACTCCTCCACACAGATACGCAGTATTTT
.,TRBV19,.,TRBJ2-5,CASSIGITKTQYF,TGTGCCAGTAGTATTGGGATAACAAAGACCCAGTACTTC
.,TRBV4-3,.,TRBJ2-7,CASSQASGRRNYEQYF,TGCGCCAGCAGCCAAGCATCGGGCAGGAGAAACTACGAGCAGTACTTC
.,TRBV7-9,.,TRBJ2-1,CASSAGQTYNEQFF,TGTGCCAGCAGCGCGGGACAGACCTACAATGAGCAGTTCTTC
few,TRBV10-3,.,TRBJ2-6,CAISEDSGANVLTF,TGTGCCATCAGTGAGGACTCTGGGGCCAACGTCCTGACTTTC
.,TRBV12-3/TRBV12-4,.,TRBJ2-5,CASSLGKTQYF,TGTGCCAGCAGTTTAGGGAAGACCCAGTACTTC
.,TRBV6-5,TRBD2,TRBJ2-1,CASSEVGLAEDNEQFF,TGTGCCAGCAGTGAAGTAGGACTAGCGGAGGACAATGAGCAGTTCTTC
.,TRBV15,.,TRBJ1-1,CATSRGTLPPEAFF,TGTGCCACCAGCAGGGGAACCCTACCACCCGAAGCTTTCTTT
.,TRBV30,.,TRBJ1-2,CAWAPLGKGDGYTF,TGTGCCTGGGCCCCCCTCGGGAAAGGGGATGGCTACACCTTC
few,TRBV19,.,TRBJ2-7,CASSIQGSTYEQYF,TGTGCCAGTAGTATACAGGGTTCTACCTACGAGCAGTACTTC
.,TRBV2,TRBD2,TRBJ2-7,CASRARALAGNHEQYF,TGTGCCAGCAGGGCCCGAGCCCTAGCGGGAAACCACGAGCAGTACTTC
.,TRBV6-5,.,TRBJ2-1,CASSYSGGVLFF,TGTGCCAGCAGTTACTCAGGGGGGGTTCTGTTCTTC
.,TRBV7-2,.,TRBJ2-3,CAVPLGGRHATDTQYF,TGTGCCGTACCTCTGGGTGGGAGGCACGCCACAGATACGCAGTATTTT
.,TRBV20-1,.,TRBJ2-7,CSQGRTTYEQYF,TGCAGTCAGGGACGGACCACCTACGAGCAGTACTTC
.,TRBV12-3/TRBV12-4,.,TRBJ2-5,CASSPDQQETQYF,TGTGCCAGCAGTCCAGACCAGCAAGAGACCCAGTACTTC
.,TRBV6-2/TRBV6-3,.,TRBJ1-2,CASSTEAGTAGYTF,TGTGCCAGCAGTACAGAAGCAGGGACGGCTGGCTACACCTTC
.,TRBV5-6,TRBD1,TRBJ1-2,CASSEPGTGQYYGYTF,TGTGCCAGCAGCGAACCCGGGACAGGGCAGTACTATGGCTACACCTTC
.,TRBV12-3/TRBV12-4,.,TRBJ1-1,CASSFWRKNTEAFF,TGTGCCAGCAGTTTCTGGAGAAAGAACACTGAAGCTTTCTTT
few,TRBV7-3,TRBD2,TRBJ2-6,CASSPMASGVSGANVLTF,TGTGCCAGCAGCCCCATGGCTAGCGGGGTCTCTGGGGCCAACGTCCTGACTTTC
.,TRBV6-5,TRBD1,TRBJ2-1,CASSSQGQEYNEQFF,TGTGCCAGCAGTTCCCAGGGACAGGAGTACAATGAGCAGTTCTTC
.,TRBV15,.,TRBJ1-4,CATSREVQDEKLFF,TGTGCCACCAGCAGAGAGGTACAGGATGAAAAACTGTTTTTT
few,TRBV5-4,.,TRBJ1-3,CASSSGPQLINTIYF,TGTGCCAGCAGCTCTGGGCCCCAGCTCATAAACACCATATATTTT
few,TRBV6-1,TRBD2,TRBJ2-1,CASSVLAGGYNEQFF,TGTGCCAGCAGTGTACTAGCGGGAGGATACAATGAGCAGTTCTTC
.,TRBV29-1,.,TRBJ2-4,CGVEIPLGTGHKNIQYF,TGCGGCGTAGAAATACCCTTAGGCACAGGGCACAAAAACATTCAGTACTTC
.,TRBV6-1,TRBD1,TRBJ2-2,CASSEGTGAGELFF,TGTGCCAGCAGTGAAGGGACAGGGGCCGGGGAGCTGTTTTTT
few,TRBV20-1,TRBD1,TRBJ1-3,CSARDQDRGNTIYF,TGCAGTGCTAGAGATCAGGACAGGGGAAACACCATATATTTT
.,TRBV5-1,TRBD2,TRBJ2-5,CASSLGSSGGTRQETQYF,TGCGCCAGCAGCTTGGGGTCTAGCGGGGGAACCCGTCAAGAGACCCAGTACTTC
.,TRBV15,.,TRBJ2-3,CAIAVGTRSTDTQYF,TGTGCCATTGCCGTTGGGACACGGAGCACAGATACGCAGTATTTT
.,TRBV5-5,TRBD1,TRBJ2-1,CASSVQGTARHEQFF,TGTGCCAGCAGCGTCCAGGGGACAGCGAGACATGAGCAGTTCTTC
few,TRBV2,TRBD1,TRBJ1-2,CASSEAGRGDYGYTF,TGTGCCAGCAGTGAAGCGGGCAGGGGGGACTATGGCTACACCTTC
.,TRBV19,.,TRBJ1-1,CASRKAGLSTEAFF,TGTGCCAGTAGGAAGGCAGGGTTAAGCACTGAAGCTTTCTTT
.,TRBV5-5,.,TRBJ1-1,CASSLVGVNTEAFF,TGCGCCAGCAGCTTGGTCGGGGTGAACACTGAAGCTTTCTTT
.,TRBV7-2,TRBD1,TRBJ2-7,CASSHPTGGRPTYEQYF,TGTGCCAGCAGCCATCCAACAGGGGGGAGACCTACCTACGAGCAGTACTTC
.,TRBV12-3/TRBV12-4,TRBD1,TRBJ1-2,CVSSSGTGGSLSRGYTF,TGTGTCAGCAGTTCTGGGACAGGGGGCTCACTAAGTCGCGGCTACACCTTC
.,TRBV7-9,TRBD1,TRBJ2-1,CASTQGAGNEQFF,TGTGCCAGCACACAGGGGGCTGGAAATGAGCAGTTCTTC
few,TRBV29-1,.,TRBJ2-1,CSVEGVVAESSYNEQFF,TGCAGCGTTGAAGGTGTGGTAGCGGAGAGCTCCTACAATGAGCAGTTCTTC
few,TRBV4-3,.,TRBJ1-5,CASSPDADQPQHF,TGTGCCAGCAGCCCCGACGCGGATCAGCCCCAGCATTTT
.,TRBV7-2,.,TRBJ2-5,CASSFFRGLETQYF,TGTGCCAGCAGCTTTTTCCGGGGGCTCGAGACCCAGTACTTC
few,TRBV4-3,TRBD1,TRBJ2-3,CASSQRARQGIDTQYF,TGCGCCAGCAGCCAAAGGGCGAGACAGGGGATAGATACGCAGTATTTT
.,TRBV7-3,.,TRBJ2-1,CASSLGDGYNEQFF,TGTGCCAGCAGCTTGGGGGACGGGTACAATGAGCAGTTCTTC
.,TRBV30,TRBD2,TRBJ2-1,CAWSEREGWFDEQFF,TGTGCCTGGAGCGAACGGGAGGGGTGGTTCGATGAGCAGTTCTTC
once,TRBV20-1,.,TRBJ1-2,CSATPYRALNYGYTF,TGCAGTGCTACCCCCTACAGGGCTTTGAACTATGGCTACACCTTC
.,TRBV6-5,.,TRBJ1-1,CASSYGEMNTEAFF,TGTGCCAGCAGTTACGGCGAGATGAACACTGAAGCTTTCTTT
once,TRBV5-6,TRBD1,TRBJ2-7,CASSPGQGAYEQYF,TGTGCCAGCAGCCCGGGACAGGGGGCCTACGAGCAGTACTTC
few,TRBV30,TRBD1,TRBJ1-5,CAWRAGTGDSNQPQHF,TGTGCCTGGAGAGCGGGAACAGGGGATAGCAATCAGCCCCAGCATTTT
.,TRBV12-3/TRBV12-4,.,TRBJ2-7,CASSPQLGSGYEQYF,TGTGCCAGCAGCCCCCAACTAGGCTCGGGCTACGAGCAGTACTTC
.,TRBV6-2/TRBV6-3,.,TRBJ2-1,CASSEIGGHEQFF,TGTGCCAGCAGTGAAATCGGGGGGCATGAGCAGTTCTTC
.,TRBV20-1,.,TRBJ1-5,CSAGGGNQPQHF,TGCAGTGCAGGTGGGGGCAATCAGCCCCAGCATTTT
few,TRBV6-5,.,TRBJ2-7,CASSGSGYEQYF,TGTGCCAGCAGTGGCAGCGGCTACGAGCAGTACTTC
few,TRBV20-1,.,TRBJ1-2,CSADRTDDYGYTF,TGCAGTGCGGATCGAACGGACGATTATGGCTACACCTTC
.,TRBV19,.,TRBJ1-5,CASSRDAKAYQPQHF,TGTGCCAGCTCCCGGGACGCCAAGGCGTATCAGCCCCAGCATTTT
.,TRBV11-1,.,TRBJ2-3,CASSSGGFLQYF,TGTGCCAGCAGCTCCGGAGGGTTCCTGCAGTATTTT
.,TRBV7-2,TRBD1,TRBJ1-4,CASSGGANRGEKLFF,TGTGCCAGCAGCGGTGGGGCGAACAGGGGTGAAAAACTGTTTTTT
.,TRBV6-6,.,TRBJ1-5,CASSYSSGYSNQPQHF,TGTGCCAGCAGTTACTCTTCGGGCTATAGCAATCAGCCCCAGCATTTT